This is a list of T cell receptor beta chains from one sample in a study of blood T cell repertoires in COVID-19. Produced via immunoSEQ multiplex PCR; TCRdb's table is partial and in-frame only. Found here are 200,000 or so clones, about 88% of them singletons; the top ten hold around 2.9%. Input material: peripheral blood. These TCRs come from a woman aged 55 to 70 with acute or convalescent COVID-19. Each CDR3 is given with its conserved first and last residue. D genes are given only for firm matches. Clone size is shown for a subset of rows, as once, few, many or a class of expanded clone.

clone size	V gene	J gene	D gene	CDR3 DNA	CDR3 protein
-	TRBV25-1	TRBJ1-1	-	TGTGCCAGCAGTCAACAGGGGAACACTGAAGCTTTCTTT	CASSQQGNTEAFF
-	TRBV6-1	TRBJ2-3	TRBD2	TGTGCCAGCAGTTTAGCGGGGGGCACAGATACGCAGTATTTT	CASSLAGGTDTQYF
-	TRBV19	TRBJ1-1	-	TGTGCCAGTACCACAGAGCTGAACACTGAAGCTTTCTTT	CASTTELNTEAFF
-	TRBV7-3	TRBJ1-2	TRBD1	TGTGCCAGCAGCAGATACGGGACAGCCGGAGGCTACACCTTC	CASSRYGTAGGYTF
-	TRBV27	TRBJ2-7	TRBD1	TGTGCCAGCAGTTCCTTCCCCCCAACAGGGGTGATTGGCGAGCAGTACTTC	CASSSFPPTGVIGEQYF
-	TRBV11-2	TRBJ2-3	TRBD1	TGTGCCAGCAGCTCACTATACAGGGGGCGCGTTACGCAGTATTTT	CASSSLYRGRVTQYF
-	TRBV12-3/TRBV12-4	TRBJ2-2	TRBD1	TGTGCCAGCACCCTGACAGGGACCGGGGAGCTGTTTTTT	CASTLTGTGELFF
-	TRBV29-1	TRBJ2-5	-	TGCAGCGCTAGACTAGAAGAGACCCAGTACTTC	CSARLEETQYF
-	TRBV10-2	TRBJ2-1	TRBD1	TGCGCCAGCAGTGACGGGACAGGCGGCCCAATCCTTTTTTACAATGAGCAGTTCTTC	CASSDGTGGPILFYNEQFF
-	TRBV24-1	TRBJ2-3	TRBD2	TGTGCCACCAGTGACTCCGGACTAGCGGGGATCACAGATACGCAGTATTTT	CATSDSGLAGITDTQYF
many	TRBV5-1	TRBJ1-4	-	TGCGCCAGCAGCGATCAAGACAGATTGCCTAATGAAAAACTGTTTTTT	CASSDQDRLPNEKLFF
-	TRBV9	TRBJ2-7	TRBD2	TGTGCCAGCAGCGGCGGTGCGGGAGCCTACGAGCAGTACTTC	CASSGGAGAYEQYF
-	TRBV15	TRBJ2-1	TRBD2	TGTGCCACCAGCAGGGCCGGCTGGCGGGAGCTCAACTCCTACAATGAGCAGTTCTTC	CATSRAGWRELNSYNEQFF
-	TRBV5-4	TRBJ1-2	-	TGTGCCAGCAGCTTTGCAGGGGATCACTATGGCTACACCTTC	CASSFAGDHYGYTF
few	TRBV13	TRBJ1-2	-	TGTGCCAGCAGCGCGGGACTCGGGACTGGCTACACCTTC	CASSAGLGTGYTF
once	TRBV3-1/TRBV3-2	TRBJ2-7	-	TGTGCCAGCAGCCAAGACCCCGCGGGATACGAGCAGTACTTC	CASSQDPAGYEQYF
-	TRBV7-9	TRBJ2-7	-	TGTGCCCTTCAAGCAAAAGAGGAGCAGTACTTC	CALQAKEEQYF
-	TRBV10-3	TRBJ2-7	TRBD1	TGTGCCACCGGGACAGTAGTTCTTTCCTACGAGCAGTACTTC	CATGTVVLSYEQYF